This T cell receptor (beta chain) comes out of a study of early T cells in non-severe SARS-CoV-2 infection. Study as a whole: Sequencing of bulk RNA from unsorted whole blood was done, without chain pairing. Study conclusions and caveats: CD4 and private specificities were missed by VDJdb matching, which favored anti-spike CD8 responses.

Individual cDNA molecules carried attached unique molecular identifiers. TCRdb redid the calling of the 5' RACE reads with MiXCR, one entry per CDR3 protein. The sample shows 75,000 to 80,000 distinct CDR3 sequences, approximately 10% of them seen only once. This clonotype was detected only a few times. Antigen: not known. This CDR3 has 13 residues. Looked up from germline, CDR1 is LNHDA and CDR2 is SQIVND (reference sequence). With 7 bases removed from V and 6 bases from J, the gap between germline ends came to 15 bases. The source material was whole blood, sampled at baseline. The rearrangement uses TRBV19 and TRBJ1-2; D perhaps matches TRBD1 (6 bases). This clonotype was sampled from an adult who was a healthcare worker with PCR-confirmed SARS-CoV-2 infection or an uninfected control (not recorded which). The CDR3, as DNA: TGTGCCAGTAATCTAGGGACATATGATGGCTACACCTTC. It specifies CASNLGTYDGYTF.